These 15 T cell receptor beta chains came from one sample sequenced in a study of T cell responses to AZD1222 COVID-19 vaccine. The data were produced by immunoSEQ multiplex PCR, yet TCRdb's version contains in-frame clones alone and is incomplete. This table holds over 85,000 clones, roughly 92% found once. The source was peripheral blood, collected on day 0 of AZD1222 vaccination. These receptors were collected from an adult in good health.

The chain combines TRBV6-5 with TRBJ2-6, with D perhaps TRBD1 (6 bases). The V and J ends lost 7 bases and 0 bases respectively, with 10 bases between them. The CDR3 sequence is 15 residues long. CDR1 is MNHEY, CDR2 SVGAGI, per germline. Here the CDR3 reads CASNTGSSGANVLTF. CDR3 nucleotides: TGTGCCAGCAATACAGGGAGCTCTGGGGCCAACGTCCTGACTTTC.

The chain is built from TRBV10-3 and TRBJ2-3; D is unresolved. The CDR3 runs to 12 residues. Between the trimmed V and J ends, which lost 4 bases and 5 bases, there was a span of 7 bases. Germline V gives CDR1 ENHRY, CDR2 SYGVKD. Here the CDR3 reads CAISGGVDTQYF. For the CDR3, the DNA is TGTGCCATCAGTGGGGGTGTAGATACGCAGTATTTT.

The gene calls are TRBV7-9 and TRBJ1-4, with a possible D match to TRBD1 (6 bases). Per the germline V gene, CDR1 is SEHNR and CDR2 is FQNEAQ (reference sequence). Trimming took 2 bases from V and 8 from J, leaving 15 bases between them. CDR3 length: 15 residues. The CDR3 loop is CASSLRGGVEEKLFF. Here the CDR3 DNA reads TGTGCCAGCAGCTTAAGGGGGGGTGTAGAAGAAAAACTGTTTTTT.

The rearrangement uses TRBV6-2 or TRBV6-3 and TRBJ1-4, with D possibly TRBD1 on 5 matching bases. The V and J ends lost 6 bases and 4 bases respectively, with 12 bases between them. The germline CDR1 and CDR2 sequences are MNHEY and SVGEGT. The CDR3 totals 14 residues. CDR3 region: CASSIYRLNEKLFF. CDR3 coding DNA: TGTGCCAGCAGCATCTACAGGCTTAATGAAAAACTGTTTTTT.

V usage is TRBV19 and J usage is TRBJ2-5, with 12 bases fitting TRBD2. The CDR3 is made up of 15 amino acids. V shed 4 bases and J 4 bases; nucleotides not matched to a gene: 4. Germline CDR1 is LNHDA and CDR2 is SQIVND (reference sequence). Here the CDR3 DNA reads TGTGCCAGTAGTACTAGCGGGAGGGCCTTAGAGACCCAGTACTTC. Its protein product is CASSTSGRALETQYF.

This clone was counted a single time. The V gene is TRBV12-3 or TRBV12-4, the J gene TRBJ1-1; D uncertain. V shed 8 bases and J shed 5 bases, with 12 bases lying between them. This CDR3 contains 12 residues. The CDR3: CASSTQSTEAFF. The CDR3 DNA sequence: TGTGCCAGCTCGACCCAGAGTACTGAAGCTTTCTTT.

The sample holds a few counts of this clone. J is TRBJ2-1 and V is TRBV7-9; possibly TRBD1 for D (6 bases). Germline loops: CDR1 SEHNR, CDR2 FQNEAQ (reference sequence). CDR3 length equals 14 residues. V gave up 3 bases and J gave up 4 bases, with 10 bases separating them. The CDR3 here is CASSFNGQYNEQFF. CDR3 in DNA: TGTGCCAGCAGCTTTAACGGACAGTACAATGAGCAGTTCTTC.

This clone appeared a few times. This sequence joins TRBV19 and TRBJ2-7; no firm D call. CDR3 size: 16 residues. Trimming left V 0 bases short and J 0 bases short, with 12 bases between. The germline gives CDR1 LNHDA, CDR2 SQIVND (reference sequence). The CDR3 nucleotides read TGTGCCAGTAGTATAGATGCATCAGCCACCTCCTACGAGCAGTACTTC. Residues: CASSIDASATSYEQYF. The full variable domain, with the rest looked up from reference TRBV19 and TRBJ2-7, is DGGITQSPKYLFRKEGQNVTLSCEQNLNHDAMYWYRQDPGQGLRLIYYSQIVNDFQKGDIAEGYSVSREKKESFPLTVTSAQKNPTAFYLCASSIDASATSYEQYFGPGTRLTVT.

V is TRBV6-2 or TRBV6-3 and J is TRBJ2-7, with TRBD2 matching 11 bases. CDR1 is MNHEY and CDR2 is SVGEGT in the germline V gene. The CDR3 spans 18 residues. Germline trimming cut 4 bases from V and 2 bases from J; bases unmatched to any gene: 13. The CDR3 reads CASSFLPPSSGGTYEQYF. DNA of the CDR3: TGTGCCAGCAGTTTTCTCCCTCCCTCTAGCGGGGGGACCTACGAGCAGTACTTC.

DNA of the CDR3: TGTGCCAGCAGCTTTCGACAGGGACAGACCTATAATTCACCCCTCCACTTT. Protein product: CASSFRQGQTYNSPLHF. The rearrangement joins TRBV7-9 to TRBJ1-6; 7 nucleotides agree with TRBD1. The germline CDR1 and CDR2 sequences are SEHNR and FQNEAQ (reference sequence). V gave up 3 bases and J gave up 2 bases; unmatched junction bases: 7. CDR3 size: 17 residues.

The gene calls are TRBV19 and TRBJ1-5; 10 bases are a match to TRBD1. V lost 5 bases, J lost 2 bases, and 6 bases stayed unmatched. The V gene's germline CDR1 is LNHDA and CDR2 SQIVND (reference sequence). This CDR3 is 16 amino acids long. CDR3 sequence: CASSSRDRGRNQPQHF. The CDR3 DNA follows: TGTGCCAGTAGTTCCCGGGACAGGGGTCGCAATCAGCCCCAGCATTTT.

The V and J genes are TRBV15 and TRBJ1-5; tentatively, D is TRBD1 (6 bases). The CDR3 totals 14 residues. Germline V gene sequence: CDR1 LNHNV, CDR2 YYDKDF (reference sequence). The ends were cut back, 0 bases at V and 6 bases at J, with 9 bases in the middle. This CDR3 reads CATSRDRGFQPQHF. CDR3 coding DNA: TGTGCCACCAGCAGAGATAGGGGGTTTCAGCCCCAGCATTTT.

This chain joins TRBV4-2 and TRBJ1-2; D is undetermined. Deletions cut 0 bases from V and 1 base from J, with 12 bases between. From germline, CDR1 is LGHNA and CDR2 YNFKEQ. The CDR3 covers 16 residues. Here the CDR3 DNA reads TGTGCCAGCAGCCAAGAGCTGCGGAGAATTAACTATGGCTACACCTTC. It translates to CASSQELRRINYGYTF.

The CDR3, as DNA: TGTGCCAGCAGTGAGGAAGGTGGTGAAGCTTTCTTT. This gives the protein CASSEEGGEAFF. The chain is built from TRBV25-1 and TRBJ1-1; no definite D call. Germline assignment: CDR1 MGHDK and CDR2 SYGVNS. The CDR3 is 12 amino acids. Trimming took off 3 bases at V and 7 bases at J, with 9 bases between the two ends. Full variable domain (remainder filled in from reference TRBV25-1 and TRBJ1-1): EADIYQTPRYLVIGTGKKITLECSQTMGHDKMYWYQQDPGMELHLIHYSYGVNSTEKGDLSSESTVSRIRTEHFPLTLESARPSHTSQYLCASSEEGGEAFFGQGTRLTVV.

The chain carries TRBV6-2 or TRBV6-3 and TRBJ2-7; D gene uncertain. Trimming took 5 bases from V and 2 from J, leaving 13 bases between them. This CDR3 is built from 14 residues. Germline CDR1 reads MNHEY; CDR2 reads SVGEGT. CDR3 sequence: CASSITGLAYEQYF. CDR3 DNA sequence: TGTGCCAGCAGTATAACCGGGTTGGCCTACGAGCAGTACTTC.